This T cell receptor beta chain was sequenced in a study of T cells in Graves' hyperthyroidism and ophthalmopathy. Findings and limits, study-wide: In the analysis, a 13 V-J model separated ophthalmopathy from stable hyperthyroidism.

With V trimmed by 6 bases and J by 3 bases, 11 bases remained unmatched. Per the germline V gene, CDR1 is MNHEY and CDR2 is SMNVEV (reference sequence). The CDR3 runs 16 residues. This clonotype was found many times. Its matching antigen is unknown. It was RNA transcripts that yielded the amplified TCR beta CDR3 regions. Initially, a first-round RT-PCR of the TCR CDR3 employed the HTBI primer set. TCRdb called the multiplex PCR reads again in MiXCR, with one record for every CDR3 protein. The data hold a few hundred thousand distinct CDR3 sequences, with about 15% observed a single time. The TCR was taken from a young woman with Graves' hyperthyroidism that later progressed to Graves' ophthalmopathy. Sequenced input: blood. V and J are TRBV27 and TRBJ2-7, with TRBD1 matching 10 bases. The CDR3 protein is CASRWKTGTGDYEQYF. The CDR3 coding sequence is TGTGCCAGCAGGTGGAAAACCGGGACAGGGGACTACGAGCAGTACTTC.